The 9 T cell receptor beta chains below come from one sample, sequenced in a study of cytomegalovirus exposure and HLA in healthy donors. Amplification used 60 Vbeta primers and 13 Jbeta primers. Clones were read by immunoSEQ multiplex PCR, and TCRdb kept only the in-frame ones, dropping some. This sample has about 100,000 clones, with roughly three quarters found just once. Sequencing used PBMCs. The receptor source for this set is a woman aged 60-75 years in good health and CMV-seronegative.

This chain joins TRBV18 and TRBJ2-6, with a tentative D call TRBD2 (6 bases). The ends were cut back, 6 bases at V and 0 bases at J, with 9 bases in the middle. Germline-derived CDR1 and CDR2 are KGHSH and LQKENI. The CDR3 runs 15 residues. CDR3 DNA sequence: TGTGCCAGCTCGGGAGGATCCTCTGGGGCCAACGTCCTGACTTTC. Amino acid sequence: CASSGGSSGANVLTF.

The V and J genes are TRBV4-3 and TRBJ2-1, with 9 positions matching TRBD1. Germline CDR1 is LGHNA and CDR2 is YSLEER. The CDR3 totals 16 residues. The ends lost 2 bases at V and 6 bases at J; junction bases unmatched: 8. CDR3 loop: CASSQPGQGISNEQFF. The DNA for the CDR3 is TGCGCCAGCAGCCAACCGGGACAGGGAATTTCCAATGAGCAGTTCTTC.

The chain employs TRBV5-6 and TRBJ2-7; 11 bases are a match to TRBD1. Per the germline V gene, CDR1 is SGHDT and CDR2 is YYEEEE. V was pared by 4 bases and J by 7 bases, with 7 bases of the junction left unmatched. This CDR3 has 14 amino acids. The CDR3 region is CASSPRTGGLEQYF. The CDR3 nucleotides are TGTGCCAGCAGCCCCCGGACAGGGGGCTTGGAGCAGTACTTC.

V gene TRBV5-6 combines with J gene TRBJ2-7; 7 bases align to TRBD1. Germline CDR1 SGHDT, CDR2 YYEEEE. CDR3 size: 15 residues. V lost 4 bases and J lost 5; bases outside the gene matches: 12. In nucleotides, the CDR3 is TGTGCCAGCAGCGGGGGACAGCTTCCTGTCCACGAGCAGTACTTC. Its protein is CASSGGQLPVHEQYF.

This clone has a handful of counts. The rearrangement links TRBV4-2 to TRBJ1-4, with D perhaps TRBD1 (5 bases). The CDR3 has 13 residues. The V gene lost 7 bases and the J gene lost 2 bases, with 8 bases spanning the gap. Looked up from germline, CDR1 is LGHNA and CDR2 is YNFKEQ. The CDR3 spells CASMDTTNEKLFF. The CDR3, as DNA: TGTGCCAGCATGGACACGACTAATGAAAAACTGTTTTTT.

This clone was seen just once. V is TRBV2 and J is TRBJ2-5, with TRBD2 identical over 16 bases. CDR1 and CDR2 (germline): SNHLY, FYNNEI. V was clipped by 7 bases and J by 4 bases; unmatched bases: 9. The CDR3 extends over 17 amino acids. The CDR3 protein is CASILGTSGGARETQYF. The CDR3 coding sequence is TGTGCCAGCATCTTGGGGACTAGCGGGGGGGCTAGAGAGACCCAGTACTTC.

This chain links TRBV2 with TRBJ2-7; D is ambiguous. This CDR3 comprises 14 residues. Trimming took 6 bases from V and 2 from J, leaving 14 bases between them. Germline V CDR1 and CDR2: SNHLY, FYNNEI. CDR3 amino acids: CASSLGQLAYEQYF. The CDR3 bases are TGTGCCAGCAGCCTTGGGCAGCTGGCCTACGAGCAGTACTTC.

This CDR3 reads CASNGLQGIETQYF. The CDR3 nucleotides are TGTGCCAGCAACGGGTTACAGGGGATAGAGACGCAGTATTTT. This chain uses TRBV27 with TRBJ2-3; TRBD1 matches at 7 bases. The germline CDR1 and CDR2 sequences are MNHEY and SMNVEV (reference sequence). The J segment lost 9 bases and the V segment lost 7 bases, leaving 13 bases of the junction unmatched. The CDR3 consists of 14 residues.

V and J are TRBV7-2 and TRBJ2-2; D call uncertain. CDR3 size: 13 residues. Germline CDR1 SGHTA, CDR2 FQGNSA. Trimming took 5 bases from V and 5 from J, leaving 9 bases between them. The CDR3 DNA is TGTGCCAGCAGCCCCGCGAGAACCGGGGAGCTGTTTTTT. As protein: CASSPARTGELFF.